This TCR beta chain is drawn from a study of T cells after yellow fever vaccination. On this clonotype: What it binds is not known.

5'RACE template switching generated TCR cDNA, adding a universal primer site and UMIs. TCRdb used MiXCR to reprocess the 5' RACE reads, holding one entry per CDR3 protein. In the table there are 100,000 to 150,000 distinct CDR3 sequences, 13% to 15% of which are singletons. Overall study results and limits: Reappearing after the booster were most of the clones from primary vaccination (roughly 96% CD4, around 90% CD8). Clonotypes found in both CD4 and CD8 compartments made up a small share. Contaminants from the bulk population, in the form of abundant clonotypes, could be found in FACS-sorted repertoires.

Germline values: CDR1 WSHSY, CDR2 SAAADI. Trimming cost V 9 bases and J 8 bases; bases outside gene matches: 8. This CDR3 spans 13 amino acids. The receptor's source is a man younger than 30 who received the YFV17D yellow fever vaccine. The chain employs TRBV10-2 and TRBJ2-1; 9 bases align to TRBD1. The sequences come from CD8+ T cells sorted from PBMCs, collected 5 days after the yellow fever booster vaccination. Here the CDR3 reads CASLQGAHDEQFF. DNA for the CDR3: TGCGCCAGTTTACAGGGGGCGCATGATGAGCAGTTCTTC.